Given below is one T cell receptor (beta chain) in context. This specimen comes from a study of blood T cell repertoires in COVID-19. The CDR3 has 16 amino acids. Authors' processing steps: Reference gene primers were amplified, and this amplification served to estimate nucleated cell counts. Some clones are missing from TCRdb's copy, which holds only in-frame ones; the method was immunoSEQ multiplex PCR. Clone size and V and J calls were adopted from that table, with D and trimming inferred from the DNA. In the table there are some 83,000 clones, roughly four fifths of which are singletons. The chain is built from TRBV21-1 and TRBJ2-5; TRBD1 was called by the table and not checked on the DNA. TRBV21-1 is a pseudogene. Sequencing was carried out using peripheral blood. This TCR derives from a human donor in a cohort sampled during active COVID-19. The CDR3 sequence: CASSAGQGLYQETQYF. Written as DNA, the CDR3 is TGTGCCAGCAGCGCGGGACAGGGGCTGTACCAAGAGACCCAGTACTTC.